The clone carrying this T cell receptor (beta chain) has only a few counts. Mismatch with germline at one junction end may stem from a read error. This specimen comes from a study of regulatory T cells in long-lasting Graves disease. According to the study, TCR beta libraries were built with iRepertoire HTBI primers and CDR3-region Arm-PCR. One entry per CDR3 protein, called by TCRdb with MiXCR from the multiplex PCR reads. The table includes some 250,000 distinct CDR3 sequences, approximately 18% detected once. Time point indicated: newly diagnosed GD, antithyroid drugs for less than 3 months. After RNA was extracted from PBMCs, the TCR library was made from it. The authors drew patients from an endocrinology department in Xi'an, China. These data were also reused for a study on T cells in Graves' hyperthyroidism and ophthalmopathy. In that study: Researchers defined stable Graves' hyperthyroidism as no ophthalmopathy progression within 18 months. Most expanded thyroid clonotypes above 0.001 also appeared in blood. Ophthalmopathy was told apart from stable hyperthyroidism by a 13 V-J model.

This receptor was taken from a woman in her thirties with Graves disease. The source material was peripheral blood mononuclear cells (PBMCs), sampled at new diagnosis, from a patient treated with antithyroid drugs.

This CDR3 is CAGSLGVAGASYEQYF. As DNA, the CDR3 is TGTGCCGGCAGCTTAGGAGTAGCGGGTGCCTCCTACGAGCAGTACTTC. The rearrangement uses TRBV5-5 and TRBJ2-7; 7 bases fit TRBD2. CDR1 is SGHKS and CDR2 is YYEKEE in the germline V gene (reference sequence). CDR3 size: 16 residues.